This T cell receptor beta chain originates from a study of CD8+ T cells in alopecia areata. In its sample, this clone was seen once. Its antigen is not known. PBMCs, the starting material, were the source of sorted CD4+ and CD8+ T cells. Reverse transcription of extracted RNA yielded cDNA, which provided the sequencing template. Only in-frame clones appear in the TCRdb table, and some are missing; sequencing was by immunoSEQ multiplex PCR. The table records roughly 120,000 clones, roughly two thirds of them present only once. Study-wide results and caveats: Normal scalp showed lower clonality than lesional scalp, especially alopecia totalis/universalis.

The source of this sequence is a human donor in good health. Sequenced sample: CD4+ T cells sorted from blood.

This CDR3 reads CASSSWNTDTQYF. The CDR3 DNA reads TGTGCCAGCAGTTCCTGGAACACAGATACGCAGTATTTT. The gene calls are TRBV27 and TRBJ2-3, with unresolved D. Germline V gene lookup returns CDR1 MNHEY and CDR2 SMNVEV (reference sequence). The CDR3 runs to 13 residues. Trimming shortened V by 4 bases and J by 2 bases, and 7 bases separated the two germline ends.